This T cell receptor (beta chain) was identified during a study of shared clonotypes between healthy human individuals. Into CD45RA+ naive and CD45RA-negative memory subsets, the CD4+ cells were split. To note about this clone: Its antigen is as yet unknown.

In the original analysis: Filtering differed because ImmunoSEQ produced junction-only sequences that carried no quality scores. Assay used: immunoSEQ multiplex PCR; TCRdb lists only in-frame clones, some missing. The DNA gave D and trimming, while V, J and clone size come from that table. The sample lists some 790,000 clones; 72% were seen once. The V gene lost 5 bases and the J gene lost 8 bases, with 15 bases spanning the gap. Germline loops: CDR1 SGHAT, CDR2 FQDESV (reference sequence). This CDR3 region has 14 residues. Broader study findings: Few donors limited the genetic and exposure-history diversity represented. Around 5% was the fraction of naive CD4 clonotypes found shared across several donors.

V usage is TRBV11-1 and J usage is TRBJ1-4; TRBD1 is a possible D gene (5 bases). This sequence was found in a woman aged 25-40 years in good health. The sample consisted of memory CD4+ T cells sorted from blood. Subset: CD45RA-negative fraction. As DNA, the CDR3 is TGTGCCAGCAGCCGGGACCAAACAGCCGAAAAACTGTTTTTT. Translated, it gives CASSRDQTAEKLFF.